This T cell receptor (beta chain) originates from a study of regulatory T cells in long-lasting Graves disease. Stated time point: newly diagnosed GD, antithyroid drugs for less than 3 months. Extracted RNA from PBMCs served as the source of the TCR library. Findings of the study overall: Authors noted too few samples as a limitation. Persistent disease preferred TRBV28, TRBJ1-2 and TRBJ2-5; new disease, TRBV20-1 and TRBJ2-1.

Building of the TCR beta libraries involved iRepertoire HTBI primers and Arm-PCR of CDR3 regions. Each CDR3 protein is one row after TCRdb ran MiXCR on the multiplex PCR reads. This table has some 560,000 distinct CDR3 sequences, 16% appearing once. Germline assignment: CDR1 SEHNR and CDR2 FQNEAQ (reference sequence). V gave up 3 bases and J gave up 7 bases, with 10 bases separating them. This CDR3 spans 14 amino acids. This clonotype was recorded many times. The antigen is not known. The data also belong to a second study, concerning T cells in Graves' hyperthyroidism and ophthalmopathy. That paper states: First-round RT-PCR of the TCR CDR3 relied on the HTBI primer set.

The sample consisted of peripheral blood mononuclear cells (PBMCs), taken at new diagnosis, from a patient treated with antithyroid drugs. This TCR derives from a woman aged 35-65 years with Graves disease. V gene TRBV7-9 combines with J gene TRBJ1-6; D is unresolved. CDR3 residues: CASSFKQSNSPLHF. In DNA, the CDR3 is TGTGCCAGCAGCTTCAAACAGTCCAATTCACCCCTCCACTTT.